This T cell receptor (beta chain) was retrieved from a study of PD-1 blockade in classical Hodgkin lymphoma. Brentuximab vedotin exposure varied, and every patient relapsed after autologous stem cell transplantation. The data were produced by immunoSEQ multiplex PCR, yet TCRdb's version contains in-frame clones alone and is incomplete. The sample includes roughly 42,000 clones, 70% to 80% of them seen just once. The CDR3 consists of 13 residues. The germline gives CDR1 ENHRY, CDR2 SYGVKD. The ends lost 10 bases at V and 6 bases at J; junction bases unmatched: 10. This rearrangement joins TRBV10-3 to TRBJ1-2; 8 bases line up with TRBD1. The TCR sequence derives from a human donor with classical Hodgkin lymphoma. The input for sequencing was peripheral blood mononuclear cells (PBMCs), taken at baseline. CDR3: CATGTGRSDGYTF. The CDR3 DNA is TGTGCCACAGGGACAGGAAGGAGCGATGGCTACACCTTC.